Listed below are T cell receptor beta chains from one sample, sequenced in a study of blood T cell repertoires in COVID-19. Assay used: immunoSEQ multiplex PCR; TCRdb lists only in-frame clones, some missing. Of about 250,000 clones in the sample, roughly 80% were seen once. The sample comprised peripheral blood. The receptors derive from a woman of 80 years or more with acute or convalescent COVID-19. Each CDR3 is given with its conserved first and last residue. Each record gives: clone size, V gene, J gene, D gene, CDR3 protein, CDR3 DNA. A D gene is named only where the DNA matches it firmly. Clone size is shown for a subset of rows, as once, few, many or a class of expanded clone.

NA	TRBV19	TRBJ2-7	TRBD1	CASSITGGYEQYF	TGTGCCAGTAGTATTACAGGGGGCTACGAGCAGTACTTC
NA	TRBV3-1/TRBV3-2	TRBJ2-7	NA	CASSPGHSYEQYF	TGTGCCAGCAGCCCGGGACATTCCTACGAGCAGTACTTC
NA	TRBV16	TRBJ1-2	NA	CASSQSTGFGYTF	TGTGCCAGCAGCCAATCAACAGGGTTTGGCTACACCTTC
NA	TRBV29-1	TRBJ1-2	NA	CSVWNQANYGYTF	TGCAGCGTATGGAATCAGGCTAACTATGGCTACACCTTC
NA	TRBV5-1	TRBJ1-1	TRBD1	CASSPSDRGAFF	TGCGCCAGCAGCCCCTCGGACAGGGGAGCTTTCTTT
few	TRBV19	TRBJ1-2	TRBD1	CATSGQGDGRYGYTF	TGTGCCACCTCGGGACAGGGGGATGGGCGCTATGGCTACACCTTC
NA	TRBV6-6	TRBJ2-5	TRBD2	CASSYGGGRETQYF	TGTGCCAGCAGTTACGGGGGAGGGAGGGAGACCCAGTACTTC
NA	TRBV6-1	TRBJ2-1	TRBD2	CASSEALAGGLGPYNEQFF	TGTGCCAGCAGTGAAGCCCTAGCGGGGGGCCTCGGACCTTACAATGAGCAGTTCTTC
NA	TRBV5-1	TRBJ2-5	NA	CASSPDGGRETQYF	TGCGCCAGCAGCCCGGATGGGGGGAGGGAGACCCAGTACTTC
NA	TRBV7-9	TRBJ1-3	NA	CASSRAGAGNTIYF	TGTGCCAGCAGCCGAGCAGGGGCTGGAAACACCATATATTTT
NA	TRBV28	TRBJ1-5	NA	CASSTGDRNNQPQHF	TGTGCCAGCAGTACCGGAGACAGAAACAATCAGCCCCAGCATTTT